What follows describes a single TCR beta chain. The antigen it recognizes is unknown. No base quality information exists; no much larger clone differs at one position. Inclusive of the bounding cysteine and phenylalanine, the CDR3 is 16 residues long. The only DNA kept is the CDR3, 48 bases in frame from the first base. For CDR1 and CDR2, the germline V gene lists MDHEN and SYDVKM. The V end loses 3 bases and the J end loses 0 bases, and a stretch of 13 bases separates them. The data originate from a study of cytomegalovirus exposure and HLA in healthy donors (dated by TCRdb to 2016 to 2017). Broadly, across the study: According to a later analysis, one platform produced both the 120 validation repertoires and the approximately 670 repertoires of the first cohort. The aim of the study was to test whether cataloging public T cell receptors could identify signatures of past pathogen exposure. In addition to the first cohort of around 670 subjects, a separate validation cohort of approximately 110 different subjects was used. High-throughput TCR immunosequencing, statistical association of individual TCRs with disease status, and machine learning were combined to predict cytomegalovirus infection status. The research as a whole found: The validation cohort had no HLA typing available for a later analysis, so co-occurrence within that cohort was assessed over all 120 or so repertoires. It was suggested by the authors that the approach could potentially be generalized to other disease states and immunological phenotypes. The study gave a list of under 200 TCR beta chains associated with cytomegalovirus. Most TCR sequences were seen in very few donors, while some public TCRs were found in many individuals. In a later analysis, TCRs clustered in the first cohort were found to also tend to co-occur in the 130 or so validation repertoires, with 85% to 95% of cluster scores above 0. In both the original and validation cohorts, the classifier was reported to diagnose cytomegalovirus status with high specificity and sensitivity. Three of the identified cytomegalovirus-associated TCR beta chains were confirmed in vitro to be specific for cytomegalovirus antigens.

The receptor library was made with the immunoSEQ multiplex PCR assay. In the authors' own workflow: To diagnose cytomegalovirus status from the catalog of TCR beta chain sequences, a statistical classification framework was built. TCRdb mirrors the immuneACCESS table, restricted to in-frame sequences. Some clones are absent from its copies; in checked studies, under half trace to an unresolved V gene, and the reason for the others is unknown. The V and J calls and clone size were taken over from that table, and D and trimming were inferred from the DNA. Present in this sample are 110,000 to 150,000 clones, 94% of which were seen just once. About 2% of the sample comes from the top ten. Separate from the roughly 630-subject first cohort, the validation cohort of about 130 subjects was the group to which the donors belonged.

This chain joins TRBV28 to TRBJ2-3; the D gene is possibly TRBD2, with 5 bases matching. The sequence was obtained from a man aged 18 to 35 in good health and CMV-seropositive. Material for sequencing was PBMCs. The CDR3 protein sequence reads: CASSLVGGSSTDTQYF. The DNA sequence follows: TGTGCCAGCAGTTTGGTTGGCGGGTCTAGCACAGATACGCAGTATTTT.